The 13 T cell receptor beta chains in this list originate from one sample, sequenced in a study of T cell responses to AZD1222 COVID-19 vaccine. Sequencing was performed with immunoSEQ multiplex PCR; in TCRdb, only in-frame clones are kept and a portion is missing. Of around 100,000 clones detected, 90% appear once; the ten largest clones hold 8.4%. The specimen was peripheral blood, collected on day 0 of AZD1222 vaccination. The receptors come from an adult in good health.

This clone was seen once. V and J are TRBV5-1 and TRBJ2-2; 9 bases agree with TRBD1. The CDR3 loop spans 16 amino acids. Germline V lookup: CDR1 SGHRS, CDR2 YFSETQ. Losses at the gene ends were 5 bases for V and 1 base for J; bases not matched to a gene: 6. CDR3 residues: CASRDPGQGNTGELFF. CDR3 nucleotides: TGCGCCAGCAGGGATCCGGGACAGGGGAACACCGGGGAGCTGTTTTTT.

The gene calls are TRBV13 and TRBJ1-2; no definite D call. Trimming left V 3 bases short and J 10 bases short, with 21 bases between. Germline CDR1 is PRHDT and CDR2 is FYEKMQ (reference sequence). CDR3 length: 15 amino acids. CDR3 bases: TGTGCCAGCAGCTTGGCTCGGCCACCGATTGGAGACTACACCTTC. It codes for CASSLARPPIGDYTF. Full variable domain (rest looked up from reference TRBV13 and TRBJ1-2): AAGVIQSPRHLIKEKRETATLKCYPIPRHDTVYWYQQGPGQDPQFLISFYEKMQSDKGSIPDRFSAQQFSDYHSELNMSSLELGDSALYFCASSLARPPIGDYTFGSGTRLTVV.

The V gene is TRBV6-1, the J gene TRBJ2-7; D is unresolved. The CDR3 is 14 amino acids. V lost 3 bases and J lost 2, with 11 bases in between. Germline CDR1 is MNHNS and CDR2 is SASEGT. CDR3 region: CASSDLAAAYEQYF. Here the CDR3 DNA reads TGTGCCAGCAGTGATTTGGCGGCAGCCTACGAGCAGTACTTC.

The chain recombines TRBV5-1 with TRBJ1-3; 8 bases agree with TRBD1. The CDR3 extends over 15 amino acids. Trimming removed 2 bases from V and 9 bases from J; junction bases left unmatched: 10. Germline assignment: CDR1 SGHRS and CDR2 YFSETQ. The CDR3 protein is CASSFLDRDGGTIYF. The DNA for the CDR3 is TGCGCCAGCAGCTTCTTGGACAGGGACGGAGGCACCATATATTTT. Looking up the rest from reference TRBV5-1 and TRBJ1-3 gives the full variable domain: KAGVTQTPRYLIKTRGQQVTLSCSPISGHRSVSWYQQTPGQGLQFLFEYFSETQRNKGNFPGRFSGRQFSNSRSEMNVSTLELGDSALYLCASSFLDRDGGTIYFGEGSWLTVV.

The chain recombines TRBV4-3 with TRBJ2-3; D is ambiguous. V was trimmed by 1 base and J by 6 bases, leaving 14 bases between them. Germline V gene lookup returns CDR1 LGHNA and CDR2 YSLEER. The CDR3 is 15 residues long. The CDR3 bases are TGCGCCAGCAGCCAAGGATCGCTGGCGCTTGATACGCAGTATTTT. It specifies CASSQGSLALDTQYF.

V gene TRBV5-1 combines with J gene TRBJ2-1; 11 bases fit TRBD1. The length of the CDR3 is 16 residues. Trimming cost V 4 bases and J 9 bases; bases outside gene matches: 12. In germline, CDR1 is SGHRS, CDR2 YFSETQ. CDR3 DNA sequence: TGCGCCAGCAGCCTTCTGTCCCGGGACAGGGGGAGTGAGCAGTTCTTC. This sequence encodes CASSLLSRDRGSEQFF.

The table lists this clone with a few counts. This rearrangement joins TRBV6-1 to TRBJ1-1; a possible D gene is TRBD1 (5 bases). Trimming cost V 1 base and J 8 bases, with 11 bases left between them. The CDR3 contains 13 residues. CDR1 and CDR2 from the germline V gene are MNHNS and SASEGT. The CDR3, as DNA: TGTGCCAGCAGTGAAGTGAGGGGAGGAGAAGCTTTCTTT. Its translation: CASSEVRGGEAFF.

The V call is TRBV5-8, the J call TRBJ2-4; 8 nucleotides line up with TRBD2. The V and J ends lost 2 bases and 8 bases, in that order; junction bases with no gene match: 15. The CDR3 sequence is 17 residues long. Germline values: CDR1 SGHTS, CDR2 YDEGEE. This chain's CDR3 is CASSFSRSGGGWDIQYF. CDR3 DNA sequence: TGTGCCAGCAGCTTCTCGAGGAGCGGGGGAGGGTGGGACATTCAGTACTTC.

CDR3 region: CASSFPGELFF. CDR3 sequence (DNA): TGTGCCAGCAGTTTTCCCGGGGAGCTGTTTTTT. The chain joins TRBV6-2 or TRBV6-3 to TRBJ2-2; D unclear. The CDR3 contains 11 residues. The ends were cut back, 4 bases at V and 6 bases at J, with 3 bases in the middle. The germline V gene has CDR1 MNHEY and CDR2 SVGEGT.

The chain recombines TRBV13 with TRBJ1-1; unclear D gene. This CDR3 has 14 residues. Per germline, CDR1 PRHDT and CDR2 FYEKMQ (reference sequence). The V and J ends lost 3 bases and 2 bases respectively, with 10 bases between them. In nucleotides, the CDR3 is TGTGCCAGCAGCTTTCGTCCTGGTAACACTGAAGCTTTCTTT. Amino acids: CASSFRPGNTEAFF.

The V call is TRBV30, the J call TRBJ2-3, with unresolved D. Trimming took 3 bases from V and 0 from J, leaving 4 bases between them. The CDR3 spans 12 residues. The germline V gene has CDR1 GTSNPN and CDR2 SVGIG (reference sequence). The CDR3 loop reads CAWSGSTDTQYF. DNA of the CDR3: TGTGCCTGGAGCGGAAGCACAGATACGCAGTATTTT. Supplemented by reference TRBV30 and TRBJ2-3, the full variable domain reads SQTIHQWPATLVQPVGSPLSLECTVEGTSNPNLYWYRQAAGRGLQLLFYSVGIGQISSEVPQNLSASRPQDRQFILSSKKLLLSDSGFYLCAWSGSTDTQYFGPGTRLTVL.

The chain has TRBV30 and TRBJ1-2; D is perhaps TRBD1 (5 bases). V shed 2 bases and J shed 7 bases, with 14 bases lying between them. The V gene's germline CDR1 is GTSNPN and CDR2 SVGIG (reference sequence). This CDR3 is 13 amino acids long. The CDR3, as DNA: TGTGCCTGGAGTTCAACTCGGGGGGGTGGCTACACCTTC. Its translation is CAWSSTRGGGYTF.

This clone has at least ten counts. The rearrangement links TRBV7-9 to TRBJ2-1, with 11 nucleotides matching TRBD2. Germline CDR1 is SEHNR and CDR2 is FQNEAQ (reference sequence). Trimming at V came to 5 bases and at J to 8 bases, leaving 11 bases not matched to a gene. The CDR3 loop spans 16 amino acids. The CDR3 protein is CASSSSGGASRHEQFF. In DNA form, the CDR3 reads TGTGCCAGCAGCAGTAGCGGGGGGGCCTCACGTCATGAGCAGTTCTTC.